The source of this TCR beta chain is a study of cytomegalovirus exposure and HLA in healthy donors. Study-level background: In an earlier analysis, 95 million to 140 million unique TCR beta sequences were found from some 180 million T cells. Study-level findings and limits: There were some V segments, including TRBV6-2 and TRBV6-3, excluded as indistinguishable. Sequence variants that were highly shared formed a cluster that was likely a sequencing artifact.

The PCR made use of 60 Vbeta and 13 Jbeta primers. As handled by the study authors: Per a later analysis, the number of unique TCR beta chains was roughly 83 million, of which 9 million to 14 million were shared. Measured with immunoSEQ multiplex PCR; TCRdb has only the in-frame clones, and not every one. V and J calls and clone size follow that table, whereas D and trimming were derived from the DNA. The sample gives 130,000 to 150,000 clones, about 74% of which show up once; roughly 4.5% is in the top ten. A word on this clone: Its antigen is as yet unknown.

The V end was cut by 0 bases, the J end by 12 bases, with 15 bases between. The germline V gene encodes CDR1 SGHNT and CDR2 YYREEE (reference sequence). This CDR3 comprises 13 residues. Material: PBMCs. V gene TRBV5-4 combines with J gene TRBJ1-2; tentatively, D is TRBD1 (5 bases). The source of this sequence is a man aged 18 to 30 in good health and CMV-seropositive. This CDR3 reads CASSLVAGRENTF. The CDR3 coding sequence is TGTGCCAGCAGCTTGGTGGCGGGACGGGAAAACACCTTC.